The text below deals with one TCR beta chain. The antigen remains unidentified. This CDR3 contains 14 residues. V was clipped by 0 bases and J by 2 bases, with 7 bases between them. CDR1 is KGHSH and CDR2 is LQKENI in the germline V gene. This record belongs to a study of T cell responses to AZD1222 COVID-19 vaccine. At the level of the study: Combined were second doses at about 4 or about 12 weeks. General study findings and limits: Spike-specific TCR breadth and depth rose after two AZD1222 doses.

Here immunoSEQ multiplex PCR was the method, and the copy in TCRdb shows in-frame clones only, minus some. Seen here are about 96,000 clones, 90% observed once, and the top ten hold roughly 24%. V gene TRBV18 combines with J gene TRBJ2-5; D not certain. This sequence was found in an adult in good health. Here the sequenced sample was peripheral blood, taken on day 0 of AZD1222 vaccination. The DNA of the CDR3 is TGTGCCAGCTCACCACCGGCCCAGCAAGAGACCCAGTACTTC. Translated, it gives CASSPPAQQETQYF.